This paragraph covers one TCR beta chain sequence. Both 60 Vbeta primers and 13 Jbeta primers went into the PCR. TCRdb's table, derived via immunoSEQ multiplex PCR, lists solely in-frame clones and lacks some. The sample carries around 200,000 clones, approximately 90% recorded once. The data stem from a study of cytomegalovirus exposure and HLA in healthy donors. Per the germline V gene, CDR1 is SGHTA and CDR2 is FQGNSA. CDR3 size: 14 residues. Deletions cut 1 base from V and 1 base from J, with 8 bases between. The sequenced sample consisted of PBMCs. The rearrangement joins TRBV7-2 to TRBJ2-7, with D perhaps matching TRBD1 (5 bases). The TCR was taken from a woman aged 18-29 years in good health and CMV-seronegative. The CDR3: CASSLETESYEQYF. The CDR3 DNA reads as TGTGCCAGCAGCTTAGAGACAGAGTCCTACGAGCAGTACTTC.